A selection of T cell receptor beta chains follows, all from one sample in a study of control samples from healthy donors and cancer patients. Clones were read by immunoSEQ multiplex PCR, and TCRdb kept only the in-frame ones, dropping some. Of roughly 120,000 clones in the sample, about 95% were seen once. The sequenced material came from blood. All receptors come from a man under 40 in good health. CDR3s include the opening cysteine and the closing phenylalanine or tryptophan. D genes are given only for firm matches. A clone size is listed for some rows: how often the clone was seen (once, few, many), or a class if it is expanded.

D: .; size: .; J: TRBJ1-3; V: TRBV3-1/TRBV3-2; CDR3: CASSQRGGNTIYF; DNA: TGTGCCAGCAGCCAACGGGGGGGAAACACCATATATTTT
D: .; size: .; J: TRBJ2-6; V: TRBV14; CDR3: CASSRRGLVVSGANVLTF; DNA: TGTGCCAGCAGCCGACGGGGACTGGTAGTCTCTGGGGCCAACGTCCTGACTTTC
D: .; size: once; J: TRBJ2-4; V: TRBV6-1; CDR3: CASSERGASGIQYF; DNA: TGTGCCAGCAGTGAGAGGGGGGCAAGTGGCATTCAGTACTTC
D: TRBD1; size: .; J: TRBJ2-5; V: TRBV9; CDR3: CASSPWTGGFETQYF; DNA: TGTGCCAGCAGCCCCTGGACAGGGGGCTTCGAGACCCAGTACTTC
D: TRBD2; size: .; J: TRBJ2-3; V: TRBV14; CDR3: CASSSTAGVLTDTQYF; DNA: TGTGCCAGCTCCTCCACTGCGGGGGTTCTCACAGATACGCAGTATTTT
D: .; size: .; J: TRBJ1-1; V: TRBV6-5; CDR3: CASSYRRDTEAFF; DNA: TGTGCCAGCAGTTACCGGAGGGACACTGAAGCTTTCTTT
D: .; size: .; J: TRBJ2-7; V: TRBV6-2/TRBV6-3; CDR3: CASSYSYLWRGQGAYEQYF; DNA: TGTGCCAGCAGTTACTCCTACTTGTGGAGGGGGCAAGGAGCCTACGAGCAGTACTTC
D: .; size: .; J: TRBJ1-1; V: TRBV5-4; CDR3: CASSLGPQGRDTEAFF; DNA: TGTGCCAGCAGCTTGGGACCTCAGGGGAGGGACACTGAAGCTTTCTTT
D: .; size: .; J: TRBJ2-4; V: TRBV29-1; CDR3: CSVESLDSIQYF; DNA: TGCAGCGTTGAATCATTGGACAGCATCCAGTACTTC
D: .; size: .; J: TRBJ1-2; V: TRBV5-1; CDR3: CASSLSPDGTVSHYGYTF; DNA: TGCGCCAGCAGCTTGTCCCCCGATGGAACGGTCAGCCACTATGGCTACACCTTC
D: .; size: .; J: TRBJ1-2; V: TRBV6-2/TRBV6-3; CDR3: CASSYFQGVSNYGYTF; DNA: TGTGCCAGCAGTTACTTTCAGGGAGTTTCTAACTATGGCTACACCTTC
D: .; size: .; J: TRBJ2-7; V: TRBV7-2; CDR3: CASSLGRGYEQYF; DNA: TGTGCCAGCAGCTTAGGTCGGGGGTACGAGCAGTACTTC
D: .; size: few; J: TRBJ1-6; V: TRBV7-2; CDR3: CASSPHQSPLHF; DNA: TGTGCCAGCAGCCCACACCAATCACCCCTCCACTTT
D: .; size: .; J: TRBJ2-2; V: TRBV19; CDR3: CASSIDQGTPGELFF; DNA: TGTGCCAGTAGTATAGATCAAGGGACCCCCGGGGAGCTGTTTTTT
D: .; size: .; J: TRBJ1-5; V: TRBV4-2; CDR3: CASSQREGDYNQPQHF; DNA: TGTGCCAGCAGCCAGAGGGAAGGGGATTACAATCAGCCCCAGCATTTT
D: TRBD1; size: .; J: TRBJ1-1; V: TRBV9; CDR3: CASSVGLPGRGYTEAFF; DNA: TGTGCCAGCAGCGTAGGTTTGCCGGGCAGGGGGTACACTGAAGCTTTCTTT
D: .; size: .; J: TRBJ1-1; V: TRBV29-1; CDR3: CSVERGGTEAFF; DNA: TGCAGCGTTGAGAGGGGGGGGACTGAAGCTTTCTTT
D: .; size: .; J: TRBJ1-1; V: TRBV12-3/TRBV12-4; CDR3: CASSLGGLTEAFF; DNA: TGTGCCAGCAGTTTGGGGGGTCTCACTGAAGCTTTCTTT
D: .; size: once; J: TRBJ1-5; V: TRBV7-2; CDR3: CASSRGHRVSNQPQHF; DNA: TGTGCCAGCAGCCGCGGACACCGAGTATCCAATCAGCCCCAGCATTTT
D: .; size: .; J: TRBJ1-1; V: TRBV7-9; CDR3: CASSAGGWVTEAFF; DNA: TGTGCCAGCAGCGCCGGAGGATGGGTCACTGAAGCTTTCTTT
D: .; size: .; J: TRBJ1-2; V: TRBV2; CDR3: CASTQESSGYGYTF; DNA: TGTGCCAGCACCCAGGAGAGCAGCGGATATGGCTACACCTTC
D: .; size: .; J: TRBJ1-3; V: TRBV2; CDR3: CASSEPFTVTSGNTIYF; DNA: TGTGCCAGCAGTGAGCCGTTCACCGTTACATCTGGAAACACCATATATTTT
D: .; size: once; J: TRBJ1-2; V: TRBV27; CDR3: CASSLQGTSGYTF; DNA: TGTGCCAGCAGTTTACAGGGGACTAGCGGCTACACCTTC
D: .; size: .; J: TRBJ1-3; V: TRBV15; CDR3: CATSRGDTIYF; DNA: TGTGCCACCAGCCGGGGGGACACCATATATTTT
D: .; size: .; J: TRBJ2-3; V: TRBV19; CDR3: CASKAGGQPRGADTQYF; DNA: TGTGCCAGCAAAGCCGGTGGACAGCCGAGAGGAGCAGATACGCAGTATTTT
D: TRBD1; size: .; J: TRBJ1-2; V: TRBV12-3/TRBV12-4; CDR3: CASTRGQAYGYTF; DNA: TGTGCCAGCACGCGTGGACAGGCCTATGGCTACACCTTC
D: .; size: .; J: TRBJ2-1; V: TRBV24-1; CDR3: CATSAGYEQFF; DNA: TGTGCCACCAGTGCGGGCTATGAGCAGTTCTTC
D: .; size: .; J: TRBJ2-4; V: TRBV6-1; CDR3: CASSEELVQYF; DNA: TGTGCCAGCAGTGAAGAGCTAGTTCAGTACTTC
D: TRBD1; size: .; J: TRBJ2-7; V: TRBV28; CDR3: CASVKGTGPYEQYF; DNA: TGTGCCAGCGTAAAGGGGACAGGGCCCTACGAGCAGTACTTC